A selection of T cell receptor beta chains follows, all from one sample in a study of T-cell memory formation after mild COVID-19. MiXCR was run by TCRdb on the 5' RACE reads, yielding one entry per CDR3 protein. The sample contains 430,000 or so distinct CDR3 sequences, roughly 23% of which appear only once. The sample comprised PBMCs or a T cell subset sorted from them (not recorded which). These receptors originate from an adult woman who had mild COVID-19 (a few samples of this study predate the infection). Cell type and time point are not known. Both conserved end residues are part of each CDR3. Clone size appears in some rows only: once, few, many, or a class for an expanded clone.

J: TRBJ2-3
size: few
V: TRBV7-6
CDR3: CASSPGLAVRGTDTQYF

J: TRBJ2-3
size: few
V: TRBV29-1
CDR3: CSVEVGTDTQYF

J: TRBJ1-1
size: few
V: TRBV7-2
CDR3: CASSYLGNGITEAFF

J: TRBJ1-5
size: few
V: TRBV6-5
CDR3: CASRGTGFDQPQHF

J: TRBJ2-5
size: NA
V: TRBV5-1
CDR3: CASSLAIGLAGRETQYF

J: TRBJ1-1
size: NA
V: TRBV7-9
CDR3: CASSSHVREGFF

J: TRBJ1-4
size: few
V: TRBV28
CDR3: CASSSKPGRIKLHPDEKLFF

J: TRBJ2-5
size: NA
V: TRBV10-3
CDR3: CAIKGQPQETQYF

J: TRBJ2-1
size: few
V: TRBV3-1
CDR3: CASSHLRDSSYNEQFF

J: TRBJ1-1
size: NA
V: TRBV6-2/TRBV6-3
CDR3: CASSMMGQGVTEAFF

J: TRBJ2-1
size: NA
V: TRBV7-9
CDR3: CASSPRSGATYNEQFF

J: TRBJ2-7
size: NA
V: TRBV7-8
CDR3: CASSLALGLPYEQYF

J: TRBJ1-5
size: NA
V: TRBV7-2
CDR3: CASSSQTLGNQPQHF

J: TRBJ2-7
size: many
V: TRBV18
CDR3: CASSLDGTSAYEQYF